The present T cell receptor (beta chain) was sequenced within a study of response to subunit inactivated influenza vaccine. A few counts support this clonotype. Its antigen remains unidentified. The V gene end was trimmed by 5 bases and the J gene end by 8 bases; junction bases not matched to a gene: 8. Per germline, CDR1 SEHNR and CDR2 FQNEAQ (reference sequence). The CDR3 is made up of 14 amino acids. Whole-study results and caveats: After each seasonal influenza vaccination, few new T cells are recruited, the authors suggested.

A single record per CDR3 protein comes from TCRdb applying MiXCR to the RT-PCR reads. Among a few hundred thousand distinct CDR3 sequences listed, about 15% were seen once. The receptor was derived from a man aged 45-60 years who received an inactivated influenza vaccine. Sequenced here: PBMCs from blood, sampled roughly 12 days after vaccination. The chain carries TRBV7-9 and TRBJ2-4, with 8 bases aligning to TRBD1. DNA of the CDR3: TGTGCCAGCAGCCTCGACAGGGGATCTGACATTCAGTACTTC. It encodes CASSLDRGSDIQYF.